Following are 10 T cell receptor beta chains from one sample sequenced in a study of graft-versus-host responses after intestinal transplantation. Clones were sequenced by immunoSEQ multiplex PCR, and TCRdb holds only the in-frame ones, with some missing. This table has about 64,000 clones, roughly 90% appearing once. This material consisted of bone marrow, taken around 730 days after intestinal transplantation. The source of these receptors is a human patient who received an intestinal transplant, so some T cells may come from the graft donor.

As for this clone: A read error may produce the germline difference seen at one junction end. The rearrangement links TRBV9 to TRBJ1-3; a possible D gene is TRBD1 (5 bases). The CDR3 loop spans 11 amino acids. Germline lookup yields CDR1 SGDLS and CDR2 YYNGEE. CDR3: CASSVPGTLHF. CDR3 coding DNA: TGTGCCAGCAGCGTACCTGGGACTTTACATTTT.

This clone is a singleton in its sample. J is TRBJ2-1 and V is TRBV7-2; weak D call: TRBD1 (6 bases). CDR3 length: 17 amino acids. The germline V gene encodes CDR1 SGHTA and CDR2 FQGNSA. V shed 6 bases and J shed 3 bases, with 21 bases lying between them. CDR3 in amino acids: CASRKKRTVLLYNEQFF. The DNA for the CDR3 is TGTGCCAGCAGGAAGAAGAGGACAGTTCTTCTCTACAATGAGCAGTTCTTC.

The CDR3 DNA reads TGTTCCCCAGGGGGGGGGCCCTCCTACGAGCAGTACTTC. Encoded protein: CSPGGGPSYEQYF. J is TRBJ2-7 and V is TRBV10-3; possibly TRBD1 or TRBD2 for D (7 bases each). The germline CDR1 and CDR2 sequences are ENHRY and SYGVKD. This CDR3 comprises 13 residues.

The chain couples TRBV19 to TRBJ1-1; D unresolved. The V gene's germline CDR1 is LNHDA and CDR2 SQIVND (reference sequence). This CDR3 has 12 residues. V was pared by 5 bases and J by 10 bases, with 14 bases between. CDR3 amino acids: CASSPGPSSAFF. The CDR3 DNA reads as TGTGCCAGTAGTCCCGGGCCATCATCAGCTTTCTTT.

The rearrangement links TRBV6-5 to TRBJ2-2; tentatively, D is TRBD2 (5 bases). Germline CDR1 reads MNHEY; CDR2 reads SVGAGI. Trimming left V 5 bases short and J 1 base short, with 11 bases between. This CDR3 region has 15 residues. The CDR3 loop is CASSPGLGNTGELFF. The CDR3 DNA follows: TGTGCCAGCAGTCCCGGACTGGGGAACACCGGGGAGCTGTTTTTT.

The J gene is TRBJ1-4, the V gene TRBV2, with 10 bases lining up with TRBD1. V shed 7 bases and J 7 bases; nucleotides not matched to a gene: 6. CDR1 SNHLY and CDR2 FYNNEI come from the germline V gene. This CDR3 is built from 14 residues. CDR3 sequence (DNA): TGTGCCAGCACCCCGACAGGGGGCTTTGAAAAACTGTTTTTT. This translates into CASTPTGGFEKLFF.

The chain carries TRBV9 and TRBJ2-1; D ambiguous. V lost 3 bases, J lost 10 bases, and 17 bases lay in between. CDR3 length equals 14 residues. Germline assignment: CDR1 SGDLS and CDR2 YYNGEE. CDR3 sequence reads: CASSGDHDPREQFF. CDR3 nucleotide sequence: TGTGCCAGCAGCGGAGACCATGACCCCCGGGAGCAGTTCTTC.

This chain connects TRBV4-2 to TRBJ2-7; possibly TRBD2 for D (5 bases). Germline V gene lookup returns CDR1 LGHNA and CDR2 YNFKEQ. The CDR3 contains 15 residues. The germline V and J ends were trimmed by 2 bases and 0 bases, with 11 bases remaining between them. CDR3 in DNA: TGTGCCAGCAGCCAACATACTAGGTCCTCCTACGAGCAGTACTTC. Its protein product is CASSQHTRSSYEQYF.

The chain carries TRBV19 and TRBJ1-1, with D hard to call. The CDR3 length is 14 residues. The V gene lost 7 bases and the J gene lost 0 bases, with 12 bases spanning the gap. The germline V gene has CDR1 LNHDA and CDR2 SQIVND (reference sequence). CDR3 in amino acids: CASTLRALNTEAFF. CDR3 coding DNA: TGTGCCAGTACCCTCCGGGCCCTGAACACTGAAGCTTTCTTT. Supplemented by reference TRBV19 and TRBJ1-1, the full variable domain reads DGGITQSPKYLFRKEGQNVTLSCEQNLNHDAMYWYRQDPGQGLRLIYYSQIVNDFQKGDIAEGYSVSREKKESFPLTVTSAQKNPTAFYLCASTLRALNTEAFFGQGTRLTVV.

The V gene is TRBV4-1, the J gene TRBJ1-6; D gene uncertain. The CDR3 loop spans 12 amino acids. Trimming took 1 base from V and 7 from J, leaving 2 bases between them. Germline V gives CDR1 MGHRA, CDR2 YSYEKL. CDR3 region: CASSQVNSPLHF. The CDR3 DNA reads TGCGCCAGCAGCCAAGTAAATTCACCCCTCCACTTT.